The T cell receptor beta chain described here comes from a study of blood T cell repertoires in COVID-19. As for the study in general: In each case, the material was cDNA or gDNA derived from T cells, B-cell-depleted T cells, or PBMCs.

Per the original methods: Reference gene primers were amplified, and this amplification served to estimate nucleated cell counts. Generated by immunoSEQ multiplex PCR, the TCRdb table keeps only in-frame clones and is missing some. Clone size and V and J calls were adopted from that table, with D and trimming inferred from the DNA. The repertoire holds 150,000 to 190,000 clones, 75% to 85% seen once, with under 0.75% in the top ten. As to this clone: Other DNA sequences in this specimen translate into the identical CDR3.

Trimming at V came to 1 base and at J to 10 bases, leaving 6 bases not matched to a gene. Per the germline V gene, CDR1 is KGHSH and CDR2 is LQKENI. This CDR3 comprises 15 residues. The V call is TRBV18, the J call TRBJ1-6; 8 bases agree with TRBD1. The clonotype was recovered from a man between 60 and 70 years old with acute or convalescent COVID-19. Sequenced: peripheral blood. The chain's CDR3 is CASSPRQGARSPLHF. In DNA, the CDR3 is TGTGCCAGCTCACCACGGCAGGGGGCTAGGTCACCCCTCCACTTT.